This T cell receptor beta chain came from a study of shared clonotypes between healthy human individuals. For the study at large: Each donor contributed plates that comprised three CD4 naive, three CD4 memory, two CD8 naive and one CD8 memory.

The CDR3 length is 16 residues. Germline V gene lookup returns CDR1 SGHDT and CDR2 YYEEEE. V was pared by 4 bases and J by 2 bases, with 15 bases between. At a deep level, the assay was run. Assay: immunoSEQ multiplex PCR; the TCRdb copy retains only in-frame clones and omits some. The sample records millions of clones, about 92% being singletons. The sequence was obtained from a young man in good health. The chain uses TRBV5-6 and TRBJ2-2; TRBD1 might be the D (6 bases). The source material was naive CD4+ T cells sorted from blood. The subset here: CD45RA+ positively selected. The CDR3: CASSPVDRQNTGELFF. CDR3 bases: TGTGCCAGCAGCCCAGTAGACAGGCAAAACACCGGGGAGCTGTTTTTT.